One sample yielded the 24 T cell receptor beta chains listed below, sequenced in a study of blood T cell repertoires in COVID-19. Sequencing used immunoSEQ multiplex PCR; TCRdb keeps in-frame clones, though not all of them. This repertoire shows roughly 300,000 clones, approximately 89% found once; its top ten account for around 2.2%. The sequencing sample was made of peripheral blood. These receptors were taken from a woman in her thirties with COVID-19, enrolled during active disease.

CDR3 sequence reads: CASSQGQGRDTIYF. As DNA, the CDR3 is TGTGCCAGCAGCCAAGGACAGGGTCGGGACACCATATATTTT. This chain links TRBV3-1 (or the pseudogene TRBV3-2) with TRBJ1-3; TRBD1 aligns across 7 bases. The CDR3 contains 14 residues. Losses at the gene ends were 1 base for V and 8 bases for J; bases not matched to a gene: 5. Per germline, CDR1 LGHDT and CDR2 YNNKEL (reference sequence).

This clone has just one count. This chain uses TRBV2 with TRBJ1-6; 7 bases match TRBD1. Trimming took 6 bases from V and 9 from J; bases not matched to a gene: 11. Germline-derived CDR1 and CDR2 are SNHLY and FYNNEI. The CDR3 length is 15 residues. CDR3 residues: CASSENRGSISPLHF. The CDR3 DNA follows: TGTGCCAGCAGCGAAAACAGGGGTTCCATTTCACCCCTCCACTTT.

V usage is TRBV27 and J usage is TRBJ1-5; D is unresolved. CDR1 and CDR2 from the germline V gene are MNHEY and SMNVEV (reference sequence). Trimming took 0 bases from V and 3 from J, leaving 3 bases between them. The CDR3 length is 13 residues. The CDR3 coding sequence is TGTGCCAGCAGTTTATCCGTCAATCAGCCCCAGCATTTT. Its protein is CASSLSVNQPQHF.

As for this clone: Sequence at one end of the junction differs from germline and may be a read error. The gene calls are TRBV5-1 and TRBJ1-5; 9 bases are a match to TRBD1. Germline loops: CDR1 SGHRS, CDR2 YFSETQ. There are 15 residues in the CDR3. The CDR3, as DNA: TGCGCCAGCAGCTTGGAGGGACAGGGAAATCAGCTCCAGCATTTT. Its translation: CASSLEGQGNQLQHF.

The V call is TRBV7-2, the J call TRBJ2-2, with 7 nucleotides matching TRBD2. After removal of 5 bases from V and 6 bases from J, the junction contained 3 bases not matched to a gene. CDR1 is SGHTA and CDR2 is FQGNSA in the germline V gene. This CDR3 is built from 13 residues. As DNA, the CDR3 is TGTGCCAGCAGCAAACTAGCGTCCGGGGAGCTGTTTTTT. Protein product: CASSKLASGELFF.

This sequence joins TRBV6-5 and TRBJ2-1; 8 nucleotides agree with TRBD2. The CDR3 contains 15 residues. Germline trimming cut 7 bases from V and 6 bases from J; bases unmatched to any gene: 11. The germline V gene encodes CDR1 MNHEY and CDR2 SVGAGI. The CDR3 loop reads CASIPGVAGTNEQFF. The CDR3 nucleotides are TGTGCCAGCATTCCCGGGGTAGCGGGAACCAATGAGCAGTTCTTC.

The chain employs TRBV12-3 or TRBV12-4 and TRBJ1-4; a possible D gene is TRBD1 (5 bases). This CDR3 contains 11 residues. V shed 5 bases and J shed 8 bases, with 6 bases lying between them. The CDR3 sequence: CASSRGEKLFF. DNA for the CDR3: TGTGCCAGCAGTAGGGGAGAAAAACTGTTTTTT.

The chain joins TRBV11-2 to TRBJ1-2, with no clear D. The V and J ends lost 0 bases and 3 bases respectively, with 5 bases between them. The germline gives CDR1 SGHAT, CDR2 FQNNGV. This CDR3 has 13 amino acids. CDR3 bases: TGTGCCAGCAGCTTAGAACGGGACTATGGCTACACCTTC. Protein product: CASSLERDYGYTF.

The chain joins TRBV2 to TRBJ2-2, with TRBD2 matching 14 bases. The CDR3 sequence is 16 residues long. Per the germline V gene, CDR1 is SNHLY and CDR2 is FYNNEI. Germline trimming cut 4 bases from V and 7 bases from J; bases unmatched to any gene: 5. The DNA of the CDR3 is TGTGCCAGCAGTGGGACTAGCGGGAGGAAGGGCGGGGAGCTGTTTTTT. Its protein product is CASSGTSGRKGGELFF.

This chain connects TRBV27 to TRBJ1-2, with D perhaps TRBD1 (6 bases). Germline V CDR1 and CDR2: MNHEY, SMNVEV (reference sequence). The CDR3 runs 13 residues. V lost 5 bases and J lost 3, with 10 bases in between. Here the CDR3 reads CASSHRTDYGYTF. CDR3 bases: TGTGCCAGCAGTCACAGGACAGACTATGGCTACACCTTC.

This sequence joins TRBV29-1 and TRBJ2-5; tentative D call: TRBD2 (6 bases). The V gene's germline CDR1 is SQVTM and CDR2 ANQGSEA. The CDR3 runs to 14 residues. V was shortened by 4 bases and J by 5 bases, with 17 bases between the two germline ends. The CDR3, as DNA: TGCAGCGTTGTGGTTGGGGGGAGTTCGGAGACCCAGTACTTC. Translated: CSVVVGGSSETQYF. The full variable domain, with the rest looked up from reference TRBV29-1 and TRBJ2-5, is SAVISQKPSRDICQRGTSLTIQCQVDSQVTMMFWYRQQPGQSLTLIATANQGSEATYESGFVIDKFPISRPNLTFSTLTVSNMSPEDSSIYLCSVVVGGSSETQYFGPGTRLLVL.

The chain joins TRBV5-1 to TRBJ2-3; a possible D gene is TRBD1 (5 bases). CDR3 length: 16 amino acids. CDR1 is SGHRS and CDR2 is YFSETQ in the germline V gene. V was shortened by 0 bases and J by 2 bases, with 13 bases between the two germline ends. The CDR3 nucleotides read TGCGCCAGCAGCTTGGCAAGGCAGGGCCCCACAGATACGCAGTATTTT. Its protein product is CASSLARQGPTDTQYF.

The chain combines TRBV21-1 with TRBJ2-1; TRBD1, the table's D call, lacks a check against the DNA. TRBV21-1 is a pseudogene segment. CDR3 length: 16 residues. The CDR3 region is CASSKRGRGLYNEQFF. CDR3 sequence (DNA): TGTGCCAGCAGCAAGAGGGGCAGGGGATTATACAATGAGCAGTTCTTC.

The chain uses TRBV11-2 and TRBJ2-7; TRBD2 might be the D (5 bases). V was clipped by 4 bases and J by 4 bases, with 11 bases between them. Per the germline V gene, CDR1 is SGHAT and CDR2 is FQNNGV. This CDR3 comprises 13 residues. CDR3 protein: CASSSLLVYEQYF. CDR3 nucleotides: TGTGCCAGCAGCTCCCTACTAGTTTACGAGCAGTACTTC.

V gene TRBV5-1 combines with J gene TRBJ2-5; TRBD2 matches 7 bases. CDR1 SGHRS and CDR2 YFSETQ come from the germline V gene. The V gene end was trimmed by 0 bases and the J gene end by 4 bases; junction bases not matched to a gene: 9. CDR3 length: 16 amino acids. In DNA, the CDR3 is TGCGCCAGCAGCTTGGGGGGCGCGGGAGTAGGAGAGACCCAGTACTTC. Protein: CASSLGGAGVGETQYF.

V gene TRBV4-1 combines with J gene TRBJ2-7; no clear D. This CDR3 is 14 amino acids long. V was pared by 1 base and J by 6 bases, with 13 bases between. Germline CDR1 and CDR2: MGHRA and YSYEKL. The CDR3 is CASSQGGGPGEQYF. The DNA for the CDR3 is TGCGCCAGCAGCCAAGGAGGTGGCCCTGGCGAGCAGTACTTC.

The chain couples TRBV3-1 (or the pseudogene TRBV3-2) to TRBJ2-1; TRBD2 matches 13 bases. Germline assignment: CDR1 LGHDT and CDR2 YNNKEL (reference sequence). The CDR3 is 15 residues long. The V and J ends lost 5 bases and 9 bases, in that order; junction bases with no gene match: 7. The CDR3 coding sequence is TGTGCCAGCAGCTCACTAGCGGGAGGGCCTGGTGAGCAGTTCTTC. This codes for CASSSLAGGPGEQFF.

Written as DNA, the CDR3 is TGTGCCAGCAGCTTGGACAGGGAGGACACTGAAGCTTTCTTT. Translation: CASSLDREDTEAFF. This rearrangement joins TRBV11-2 to TRBJ1-1, with 8 bases matching TRBD1. The length of the CDR3 is 14 residues. With 3 bases clipped from V and 3 bases from J, the junction kept 3 bases outside the gene matches. Germline V lookup: CDR1 SGHAT, CDR2 FQNNGV.

The V call is TRBV19, the J call TRBJ1-2; D gene uncertain. Germline CDR1 LNHDA, CDR2 SQIVND (reference sequence). Trimming cost V 5 bases and J 4 bases, with 14 bases left between them. The CDR3 consists of 14 residues. The CDR3 DNA reads TGTGCCAGTAGTCCTAACCATGGACTCTATGGCTACACCTTC. This translates into CASSPNHGLYGYTF.

V is TRBV5-5 and J is TRBJ2-1, with 7 positions matching TRBD2. This CDR3 spans 16 amino acids. Germline V gene data show CDR1 as SGHKS and CDR2 as YYEKEE (reference sequence). V shed 4 bases and J 2 bases; nucleotides not matched to a gene: 9. Here the CDR3 reads CASSALSGLAYNEQFF. As DNA, the CDR3 is TGTGCCAGCAGCGCGCTGTCTGGACTAGCCTACAATGAGCAGTTCTTC.

The V and J genes are TRBV12-5 and TRBJ1-5, with 10 bases identical to TRBD1. This CDR3 has 15 amino acids. In germline, CDR1 is LGHNT, CDR2 FRNRAP. V shed 7 bases and J 6 bases; nucleotides not matched to a gene: 9. This chain's CDR3 is CASAPGTGAGQPQHF. DNA of the CDR3: TGTGCTAGTGCACCCGGGACAGGGGCGGGTCAGCCCCAGCATTTT. Full variable domain (outside the CDR3, taken from reference TRBV12-5 and TRBJ1-5): DARVTQTPRHKVTEMGQEVTMRCQPILGHNTVFWYRQTMMQGLELLAYFRNRAPLDDSGMPKDRFSAEMPDATLATLKIQPSEPRDSAVYFCASAPGTGAGQPQHFGDGTRLSIL.

V and J are TRBV19 and TRBJ1-5, with D perhaps TRBD1 (5 bases). V was shortened by 5 bases and J by 6 bases, with 14 bases between the two germline ends. This CDR3 has 14 amino acids. CDR1 LNHDA and CDR2 SQIVND come from the germline V gene (reference sequence). The CDR3 is CASSAGQGGQPQHF. The CDR3 DNA reads as TGTGCCAGTAGTGCAGGGCAGGGCGGTCAGCCCCAGCATTTT. The full variable domain, in which reference TRBV19 and TRBJ1-5 provide the parts outside the CDR3, is DGGITQSPKYLFRKEGQNVTLSCEQNLNHDAMYWYRQDPGQGLRLIYYSQIVNDFQKGDIAEGYSVSREKKESFPLTVTSAQKNPTAFYLCASSAGQGGQPQHFGDGTRLSIL.

The J gene is TRBJ1-2, the V gene TRBV27; no reliable D call. The CDR3 runs 14 residues. V was cut by 10 bases and J by 0 bases, with 15 bases left in between. Germline V gives CDR1 MNHEY, CDR2 SMNVEV (reference sequence). The CDR3 coding sequence is TGTGCCACCCCAATACAAAATCCTAACTATGGCTACACCTTC. This codes for CATPIQNPNYGYTF.

The gene calls are TRBV6-5 and TRBJ2-5; D may be TRBD2 (7 bases). Per the germline V gene, CDR1 is MNHEY and CDR2 is SVGAGI. The CDR3 extends over 14 amino acids. Between the trimmed V and J ends, which lost 8 bases and 1 base, there was a span of 14 bases. The DNA of the CDR3 is TGTGCCAGCTCTAGGGGGAGGGTCCAAGAGACCCAGTACTTC. It is translated as CASSRGRVQETQYF.